One and the same sample provided the 10 T cell receptor beta chains below, sequenced in a study of blood T cell repertoires in COVID-19. Generated by immunoSEQ multiplex PCR, the TCRdb table keeps only in-frame clones and is missing some. The data contain about 300,000 clones, more than 80% of them seen just once; the ten biggest clones take up 6.5% to 8%. What was sequenced was peripheral blood. The receptors were sampled from a woman in her twenties or thirties with COVID-19, enrolled during active disease.

The rearrangement uses TRBV4-2 and TRBJ1-1; the match to TRBD1 covers 8 bases. CDR1 LGHNA and CDR2 YNFKEQ come from the germline V gene. Trimming removed 2 bases from V and 1 base from J; junction bases left unmatched: 3. The CDR3 sequence is 15 residues long. The CDR3 region is CASSQLRGQNTEAFF. The CDR3 coding sequence is TGTGCCAGCAGCCAACTCAGGGGGCAGAACACTGAAGCTTTCTTT.

The V and J genes are TRBV27 and TRBJ2-3; D may be TRBD2 (5 bases). CDR1 and CDR2 (germline): MNHEY, SMNVEV (reference sequence). The length of the CDR3 is 15 residues. V dropped 0 bases and J dropped 6 bases, with 13 bases sitting between them. CDR3 sequence reads: CASSLSTHIADTQYF. The CDR3 DNA reads TGTGCCAGCAGTTTATCCACGCATATAGCGGATACGCAGTATTTT.

In its sample, this clone was seen once. The J gene is TRBJ2-7, the V gene TRBV4-2, with D maybe TRBD2 (5 bases). V lost 6 bases and J lost 3, with 18 bases in between. In germline, CDR1 is LGHNA, CDR2 YNFKEQ. The CDR3 is 15 amino acids. The chain's CDR3 is CASRVSPSEDYEQYF. The CDR3 DNA sequence: TGTGCCAGCAGAGTTTCTCCCTCGGAGGACTACGAGCAGTACTTC.

V usage is TRBV7-9 and J usage is TRBJ2-3; no clear D gene. This CDR3 region has 12 residues. The germline V and J ends were trimmed by 8 bases and 1 base, with 7 bases remaining between them. Per germline, CDR1 SEHNR and CDR2 FQNEAQ (reference sequence). This CDR3 reads CASLDGTDTQYF. In DNA, the CDR3 is TGTGCCAGCCTAGACGGCACAGATACGCAGTATTTT.

The rearrangement uses TRBV12-3 or TRBV12-4 and TRBJ1-1; possibly TRBD1 for D (5 bases). V was shortened by 7 bases and J by 1 base, with 10 bases between the two germline ends. The CDR3 loop spans 13 amino acids. This CDR3 is CASTFTGNTEAFF. The CDR3 nucleotides read TGTGCCAGCACTTTTACAGGGAACACTGAAGCTTTCTTT.

V is TRBV5-1 and J is TRBJ1-2, with D hard to call. The germline V and J ends were trimmed by 4 bases and 0 bases, with 10 bases remaining between them. The germline CDR1 and CDR2 sequences are SGHRS and YFSETQ. The length of the CDR3 is 14 residues. The CDR3 spells CASSLQVANYGYTF. The CDR3 DNA follows: TGCGCCAGCAGCCTGCAGGTGGCTAACTATGGCTACACCTTC. Using reference TRBV5-1 and TRBJ1-2 for the parts outside the CDR3, the full variable domain is KAGVTQTPRYLIKTRGQQVTLSCSPISGHRSVSWYQQTPGQGLQFLFEYFSETQRNKGNFPGRFSGRQFSNSRSEMNVSTLELGDSALYLCASSLQVANYGYTFGSGTRLTVV.

The genes are TRBV6-6 and TRBJ2-1, with D uncertain. The germline gives CDR1 MNHNY, CDR2 SVGAGI (reference sequence). Trimming pared 6 bases from V and 7 bases from J, leaving 16 bases between. CDR3 length: 14 amino acids. CDR3 sequence reads: CASRAARGDNEQFF. The CDR3 region has the DNA TGTGCCAGCAGGGCTGCCCGAGGTGATAATGAGCAGTTCTTC.

The chain combines TRBV6-5 with TRBJ1-2; D might be TRBD1 (5 bases). CDR1 and CDR2 (germline): MNHEY, SVGAGI. V shed 6 bases and J shed 0 bases, with 14 bases lying between them. The CDR3 length is 15 residues. CDR3 loop: CASSVVGHSNYGYTF. Written as DNA, the CDR3 is TGTGCCAGCAGCGTTGTAGGACATTCTAACTATGGCTACACCTTC.

This chain links TRBV5-6 with TRBJ2-4, with D maybe TRBD1 (5 bases). Germline loops: CDR1 SGHDT, CDR2 YYEEEE. V was pared by 0 bases and J by 1 base, with 8 bases between. The CDR3 has 15 amino acids. The CDR3 spells CASSLGGAAKNIQYF. The CDR3 nucleotides read TGTGCCAGCAGCTTGGGGGGCGCGGCCAAAAACATTCAGTACTTC.

As DNA, the CDR3 is TGTGCCAGCAGCTATAGCGGGAGGGCCACCGGGGAGCTGTTTTTT. This gives the protein CASSYSGRATGELFF. The chain links TRBV6-2 or TRBV6-3 to TRBJ2-2, with 11 positions matching TRBD2. The ends lost 6 bases at V and 4 bases at J; junction bases unmatched: 4. The germline V gene has CDR1 MNHEY and CDR2 SVGEGT. This CDR3 has 15 residues.